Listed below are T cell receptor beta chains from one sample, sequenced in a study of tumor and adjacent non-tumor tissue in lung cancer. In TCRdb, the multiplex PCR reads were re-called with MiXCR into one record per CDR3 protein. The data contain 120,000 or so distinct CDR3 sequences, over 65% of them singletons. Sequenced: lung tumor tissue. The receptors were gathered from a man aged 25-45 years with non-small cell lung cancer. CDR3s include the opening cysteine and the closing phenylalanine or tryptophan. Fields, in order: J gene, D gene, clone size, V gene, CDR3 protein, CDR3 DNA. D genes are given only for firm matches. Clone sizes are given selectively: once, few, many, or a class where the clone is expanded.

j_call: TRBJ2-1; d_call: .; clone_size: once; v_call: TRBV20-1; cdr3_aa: CSVRDGPSNELFF; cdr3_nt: TGCAGTGTTAGAGATGGTCCTTCGAATGAGCTGTTCTTC
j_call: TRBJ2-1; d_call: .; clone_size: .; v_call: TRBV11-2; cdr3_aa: CRSSLEGTSFYQQHF; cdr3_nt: TGTCGCAGCAGCTTGGAGGGTACTAGCTTCTATCAGCAGCACTTC
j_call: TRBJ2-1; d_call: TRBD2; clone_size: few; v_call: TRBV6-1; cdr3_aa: CASSSGGLSGRPGLSQFF; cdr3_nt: TGTGCCAGCAGTAGCGGGGGACTCAGCGGGAGGCCGGGGTTGAGCCAGTTCTTC
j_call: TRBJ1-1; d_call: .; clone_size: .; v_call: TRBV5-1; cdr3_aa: CASSFNRNTEAFF; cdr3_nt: TGCGCCAGCAGCTTCAACAGGAACACTGAAGCTTTCTTT
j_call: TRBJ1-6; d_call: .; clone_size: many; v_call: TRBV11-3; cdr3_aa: CASSPGFGDSQSPLHF; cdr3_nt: TGTGCCAGCAGCCCGGGGTTCGGGGACTCACAGTCACCCCTCCACTTT
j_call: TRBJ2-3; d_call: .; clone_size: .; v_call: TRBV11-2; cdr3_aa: CTNSTWEGAGDTQYF; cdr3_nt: TGTACCAACAGCACCTGGGAGGGGGCAGGGGATACGCAGTATTTT
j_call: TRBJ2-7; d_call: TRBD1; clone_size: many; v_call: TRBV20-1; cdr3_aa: CSARTGTYEQYF; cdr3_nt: TGCAGTGCAAGGACAGGGACCTACGAGCAGTACTTC
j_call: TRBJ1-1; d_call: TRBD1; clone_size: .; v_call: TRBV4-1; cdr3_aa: CASSQDIYRGGTVAFF; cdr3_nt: TGTGCCAGCAGCCAAGATATCTACAGGGGAGGCACTGTAGCTTTCTTC
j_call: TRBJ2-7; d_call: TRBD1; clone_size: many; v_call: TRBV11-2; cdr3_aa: CASSRTAGTGVSYEQYF; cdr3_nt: TGTGCCAGCAGCCGAACGGCCGGGACAGGCGTCTCCTACGAGCAGTACTTC
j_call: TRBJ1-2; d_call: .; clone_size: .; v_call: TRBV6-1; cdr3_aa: CVSSEACGNYGYSF; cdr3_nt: TGTGTCAGCAGTGAAGCGTGTGGGAACTATGGCTACAGCTTC
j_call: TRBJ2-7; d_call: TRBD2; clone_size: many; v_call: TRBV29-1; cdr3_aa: CSVVASGNLYGQYF; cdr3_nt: TGCAGCGTTGTGGCTAGCGGGAACCTCTACGGGCAGTACTTC
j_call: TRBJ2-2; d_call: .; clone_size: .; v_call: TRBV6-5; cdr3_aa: CAVGETRGVNGELFF; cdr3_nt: TGTGCCGTCGGAGAAACGAGGGGCGTGAACGGGGAGCTGTTTTTT
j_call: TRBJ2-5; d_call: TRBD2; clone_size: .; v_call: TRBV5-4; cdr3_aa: CASSVMTSGGTQNF; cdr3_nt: TGTGCCAGCAGCGTAATGACTAGCGGAGGGACCCAGAACTTT
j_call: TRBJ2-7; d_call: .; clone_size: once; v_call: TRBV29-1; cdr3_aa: CSFVGTTYEQYF; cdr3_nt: TGCAGCTTTGTGGGAACTACCTACGAGCAGTACTTC
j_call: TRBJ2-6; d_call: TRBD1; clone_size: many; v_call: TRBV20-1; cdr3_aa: CSASDRDRGTGANVLTF; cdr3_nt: TGCAGTGCTAGCGACCGGGACAGGGGAACTGGGGCCAACGTCCTGACTTTC
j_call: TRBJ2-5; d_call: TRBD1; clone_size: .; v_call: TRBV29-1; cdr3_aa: CSVEEAGTGVAETQYF; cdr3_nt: TGCAGTGTTGAAGAGGCCGGGACAGGGGTAGCGGAGACCCAGTACTTC
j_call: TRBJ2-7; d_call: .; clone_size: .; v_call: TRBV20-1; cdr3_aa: CSVLRTQSPYEQYF; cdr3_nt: TGCAGTGTGCTCCGGACGCAGAGTCCCTACGAGCAGTACTTC
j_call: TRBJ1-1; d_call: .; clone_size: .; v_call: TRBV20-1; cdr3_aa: CIASYRDGGAFF; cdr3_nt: TGCATTGCTAGTTACCGTGATGGAGGGGCATTCTTT
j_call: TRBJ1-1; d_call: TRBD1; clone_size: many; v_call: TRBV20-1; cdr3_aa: CSARAGGNEAFF; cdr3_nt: TGCAGTGCTAGAGCAGGGGGGAATGAAGCTTTCTTT
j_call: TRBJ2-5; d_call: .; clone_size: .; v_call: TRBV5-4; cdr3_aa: CASRLWRSGIQETQYF; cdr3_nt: TGTGCCAGCAGGCTGTGGCGTTCTGGGATTCAAGAGACCCAGTACTTC
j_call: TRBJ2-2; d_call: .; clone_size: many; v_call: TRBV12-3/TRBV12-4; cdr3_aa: CASSLIDTGELFF; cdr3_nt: TGTGCCAGCAGTCTCATAGACACCGGGGAGCTGTTTTTT
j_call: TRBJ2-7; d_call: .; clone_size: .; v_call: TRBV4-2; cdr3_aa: CTSSQHSSYEQYF; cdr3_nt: TGTACCAGCAGCCAGCACAGCTCCTACGAGCAGTACTTC
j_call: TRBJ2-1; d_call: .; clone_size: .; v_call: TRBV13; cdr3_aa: CASSRQHSYNEQFF; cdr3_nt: TGTGCCAGCAGCAGACAGCATTCATACAATGAGCAGTTCTTC
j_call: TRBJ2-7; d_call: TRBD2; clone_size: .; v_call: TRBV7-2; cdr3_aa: CASSRGLAGSSYEHYF; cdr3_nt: TGTGCCAGCAGCAGGGGACTAGCGGGGAGCTCCTACGAGCACTACTTC
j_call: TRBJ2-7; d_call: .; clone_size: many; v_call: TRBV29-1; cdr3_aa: CSVAAGLSYEQYF; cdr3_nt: TGCAGCGTTGCCGCGGGCCTCTCCTACGAGCAGTACTTC
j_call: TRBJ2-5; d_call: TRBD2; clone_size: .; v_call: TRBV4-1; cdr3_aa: CASSQQVPSGRVSGWEAQYF; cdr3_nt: TGCGCCAGCAGCCAACAGGTGCCTAGCGGGAGGGTTAGTGGCTGGGAGGCCCAGTACTTC
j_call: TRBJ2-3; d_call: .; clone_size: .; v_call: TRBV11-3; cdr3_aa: CVSSLEIIDTQYF; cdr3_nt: TGTGTCAGTAGCTTGGAGATCATAGATACGCAGTATTTT
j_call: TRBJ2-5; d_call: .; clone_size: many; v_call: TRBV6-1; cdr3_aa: CASSTQVKETQYF; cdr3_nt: TGTGCCAGCAGTACCCAGGTGAAAGAGACCCAGTACTTC
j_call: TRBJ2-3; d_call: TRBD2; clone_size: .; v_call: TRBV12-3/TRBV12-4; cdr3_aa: CVSSFSGGPEDTQYF; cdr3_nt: TGTGTCAGCAGTTTTAGCGGGGGGCCGGAAGATACGCAGTATTTT
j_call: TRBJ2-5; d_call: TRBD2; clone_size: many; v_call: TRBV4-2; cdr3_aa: CASSQGDYERETQYF; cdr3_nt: TGTGCCAGCAGCCAAGGGGACTACGAGAGGGAGACCCAGTACTTC
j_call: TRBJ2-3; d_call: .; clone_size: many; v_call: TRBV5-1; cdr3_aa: CASSLEGWSTDTQYF; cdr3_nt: TGCGCCAGCAGCTTGGAGGGTTGGAGCACAGATACGCAGTATTTT
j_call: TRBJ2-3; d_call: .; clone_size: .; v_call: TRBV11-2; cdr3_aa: CASSLLVGGQGTQYF; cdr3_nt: TGTGCCAGCAGTTTACTAGTGGGGGGGCAGGGTACGCAGTATTTT
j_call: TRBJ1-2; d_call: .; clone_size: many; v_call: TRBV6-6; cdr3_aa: CASSPRGYGYTF; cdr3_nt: TGTGCCAGCAGTCCCCGGGGCTATGGCTACACCTTC